Below are 32 T cell receptor beta chains sequenced from a single sample in a study of blood T cell repertoires in COVID-19 (dated by TCRdb to the early 2020s). The library was generated by the immunoSEQ multiplex PCR assay. As stored in TCRdb, this immuneACCESS dataset retains in-frame rearrangements with V and J assigned. A fraction of the clones does not appear; measured against another copy, unresolved V genes explain less than half of the discrepancy, and the remainder lacks a known reason. Recorded for this sample are approximately 190,000 clones; about 86% of them occurred a single time. In total, the top ten clones hold around 15% of the sample. Sequences were obtained from peripheral blood. These receptors originate from a man younger than 45 with active or convalescent COVID-19.

The genes are TRBV4-1 and TRBJ1-2, with D perhaps TRBD1 (6 bases). Deletions cut 1 base from V and 5 bases from J, with 17 bases between. The length of the CDR3 is 16 residues. CDR1 and CDR2 from the germline V gene are MGHRA and YSYEKL. The CDR3, as DNA: TGCGCCAGCAGCCAAGTTCCAGGGGCGGGTGGTTATGGCTACACCTTC. Its protein is CASSQVPGAGGYGYTF.

This clone came up a few times. The V call is TRBV5-1, the J call TRBJ2-3; the match to TRBD2 covers 10 bases. Germline V gene lookup returns CDR1 SGHRS and CDR2 YFSETQ. J gave up 5 bases and V 5 bases, and 11 bases lay outside the gene matches. This CDR3 has 16 residues. The CDR3 sequence is CASSSGLAEFGDTQYF. The CDR3, as DNA: TGCGCCAGCAGTTCCGGACTAGCGGAATTCGGAGATACGCAGTATTTT.

The CDR3 region has the DNA TGTGCCAGCAGTTACTCGGCAGGGGCCACTGAAGCTTTCTTT. Translating gives CASSYSAGATEAFF. The chain has TRBV6-5 and TRBJ1-1; perhaps TRBD1 as D (6 bases). The CDR3 length is 14 residues. V lost 0 bases, J lost 4 bases, and 9 bases lay in between. CDR1 and CDR2 (germline): MNHEY, SVGAGI.

In this sample, this clone turned up a few times. The chain has TRBV28 and TRBJ2-4; possibly TRBD2 for D (5 bases). Between the trimmed V and J ends, which lost 6 bases and 1 base, there was a span of 13 bases. The CDR3 runs to 15 residues. Germline CDR1 and CDR2: MDHEN and SYDVKM. As DNA, the CDR3 is TGTGCCAGCAGCAGCGGACTGTCTGCCAAAAACATTCAGTACTTC. Protein: CASSSGLSAKNIQYF.

This rearrangement joins TRBV7-2 to TRBJ2-2, with D tentatively TRBD1 (6 bases). The CDR3 totals 14 residues. The V gene lost 5 bases and the J gene lost 3 bases, with 10 bases spanning the gap. Germline-derived CDR1 and CDR2 are SGHTA and FQGNSA. The CDR3 DNA sequence: TGTGCCAGCAGCAGGGACAAATACACCGGGGAGCTGTTTTTT. Translation: CASSRDKYTGELFF.

The chain combines TRBV7-9 with TRBJ2-2; 9 bases map to TRBD1. Germline V gene data show CDR1 as SEHNR and CDR2 as FQNEAQ (reference sequence). This CDR3 comprises 15 residues. J lost 2 bases, V lost 6 bases, and 4 bases had no gene match. The CDR3: CASSTGQGNTGELFF. DNA of the CDR3: TGTGCCAGCAGTACGGGACAGGGAAACACCGGGGAGCTGTTTTTT.

This chain joins TRBV5-4 and TRBJ2-1, with TRBD1 identical over 7 bases. Germline loops: CDR1 SGHNT, CDR2 YYREEE (reference sequence). This CDR3 has 15 residues. V was clipped by 4 bases and J by 8 bases; unmatched bases: 12. CDR3 in amino acids: CASSPWTGLTDEQFF. The CDR3 DNA reads TGTGCCAGCAGCCCGTGGACAGGCTTGACGGATGAGCAGTTCTTC.

V usage is TRBV19 and J usage is TRBJ2-3; the match to TRBD1 covers 10 bases. Germline values: CDR1 LNHDA, CDR2 SQIVND (reference sequence). The CDR3 is 17 amino acids. With 2 bases clipped from V and 3 bases from J, the junction kept 8 bases outside the gene matches. CDR3 DNA: TGTGCCAGTAGTATATGGAGACAGGGGGCATGGACAGATACGCAGTATTTT. Residues: CASSIWRQGAWTDTQYF.

The gene calls are TRBV2 and TRBJ2-7; weak D call: TRBD1 (5 bases). The ends were cut back, 8 bases at V and 4 bases at J, with 12 bases in the middle. The CDR3 extends over 12 amino acids. Germline V lookup: CDR1 SNHLY, CDR2 FYNNEI. The CDR3 bases are TGTGCCAGCGGGGCAGAAAAATACGAGCAGTACGTC. This translates into CASGAEKYEQYV.

The chain employs TRBV7-9 and TRBJ1-2; no reliable D call. This CDR3 spans 14 amino acids. Per the germline V gene, CDR1 is SEHNR and CDR2 is FQNEAQ (reference sequence). Between the trimmed V and J ends, which lost 1 base and 8 bases, there was a span of 14 bases. CDR3 nucleotides: TGTGCCAGCAGCTTAGATGTCCGGGGTCCCGGCTACACCTTC. Its translation: CASSLDVRGPGYTF. The whole variable domain, remainder taken from reference TRBV7-9 and TRBJ1-2, is DTGVSQNPRHKITKRGQNVTFRCDPISEHNRLYWYRQTLGQGPEFLTYFQNEAQLEKSRLLSDRFSAERPKGSFSTLEIQRTEQGDSAMYLCASSLDVRGPGYTFGSGTRLTVV.

The rearrangement joins TRBV7-2 to TRBJ2-1, with D perhaps TRBD1 (7 bases). Germline lookup yields CDR1 SGHTA and CDR2 FQGNSA. The CDR3 consists of 13 residues. The V end was cut by 4 bases, the J end by 12 bases, with 16 bases between. This CDR3 reads CASSSQGGDRQFF. The DNA for the CDR3 is TGTGCCAGCAGCTCCCAGGGGGGCGATCGGCAGTTCTTC.

CDR3: CAGNRGGNTEAFF. As DNA, the CDR3 is TGTGCCGGGAACAGGGGCGGGAACACTGAAGCTTTCTTT. V is TRBV30 and J is TRBJ1-1; 7 bases line up with TRBD1. The length of the CDR3 is 13 residues. Germline V gene lookup returns CDR1 GTSNPN and CDR2 SVGIG (reference sequence). V lost 8 bases to trimming and J lost 1 base; unmatched junction nucleotides: 7.

V usage is TRBV5-1 and J usage is TRBJ1-5, with no clear D. Germline CDR1 SGHRS, CDR2 YFSETQ. CDR3 length: 13 residues. The germline V and J ends were trimmed by 2 bases and 2 bases, with 5 bases remaining between them. The CDR3, as DNA: TGCGCCAGCAGCTTCCAGGGCAATCAGCCCCAGCATTTT. Translated, it gives CASSFQGNQPQHF.

V is TRBV7-8 and J is TRBJ2-3, with 12 bases identical to TRBD2. The trim removed 5 bases at V and 3 bases at J, leaving 6 bases unmatched. There are 16 residues in the CDR3. Per germline, CDR1 SGHVS and CDR2 FQNEAQ. CDR3 nucleotide sequence: TGTGCCAGCAGCCGAAGACTAGCGGGAGTAACAGATACGCAGTATTTT. It encodes CASSRRLAGVTDTQYF.

The CDR3: CASSPPGTSGPRQTQYF. The CDR3 nucleotides are TGTGCCAGTAGTCCCCCCGGGACTAGCGGGCCCCGGCAGACCCAGTACTTC. The chain has TRBV19 and TRBJ2-5, with 12 bases lining up with TRBD2. Trimming took 5 bases from V and 6 from J; bases not matched to a gene: 13. This CDR3 region has 17 residues. Germline V gives CDR1 LNHDA, CDR2 SQIVND (reference sequence). The full variable domain, its missing parts supplied by reference TRBV19 and TRBJ2-5, is DGGITQSPKYLFRKEGQNVTLSCEQNLNHDAMYWYRQDPGQGLRLIYYSQIVNDFQKGDIAEGYSVSREKKESFPLTVTSAQKNPTAFYLCASSPPGTSGPRQTQYFGPGTRLLVL.

J is TRBJ1-5 and V is TRBV27; TRBD1 is a possible D gene (6 bases). The CDR3 extends over 15 amino acids. CDR1 and CDR2 from the germline V gene are MNHEY and SMNVEV (reference sequence). The ends were cut back, 2 bases at V and 6 bases at J, with 14 bases in the middle. This CDR3 reads CASSLSQGIGQPQHF. For the CDR3, the DNA is TGTGCCAGCAGTTTAAGTCAGGGGATCGGTCAGCCCCAGCATTTT.

This chain joins TRBV7-9 and TRBJ2-3; TRBD1 matches 10 bases. CDR3 size: 16 residues. The V gene end was trimmed by 5 bases and the J gene end by 0 bases; junction bases not matched to a gene: 5. Germline CDR1 reads SEHNR; CDR2 reads FQNEAQ (reference sequence). CDR3 sequence reads: CASSPRTGGSTDTQYF. The DNA of the CDR3 is TGTGCCAGCAGCCCGAGGACAGGGGGTAGCACAGATACGCAGTATTTT.

In its sample, this clone was seen once. The chain couples TRBV25-1 to TRBJ1-4, with 7 bases identical to TRBD1. V shed 6 bases, J shed 5 bases, and the junction held 0 bases outside the gene matches. The CDR3 spans 12 residues. Germline V CDR1 and CDR2: MGHDK, SYGVNS. This chain's CDR3 is CASRQGNEKLFF. The CDR3 DNA is TGTGCCAGCAGACAGGGGAATGAAAAACTGTTTTTT.

The CDR3 loop reads CASRTGTGANVLTF. CDR3 nucleotide sequence: TGTGCCAGCAGGACAGGGACTGGGGCCAACGTCCTGACTTTC. The V and J genes are TRBV2 and TRBJ2-6, with TRBD1 matching over 7 bases. The CDR3 consists of 14 residues. Germline V gene sequence: CDR1 SNHLY, CDR2 FYNNEI. The V and J ends lost 6 bases and 2 bases, in that order; junction bases with no gene match: 1.

Here the CDR3 reads CASSLPFGQTMNTEAFF. Written as DNA, the CDR3 is TGTGCCAGCAGCTTGCCTTTCGGACAGACTATGAACACTGAAGCTTTCTTT. The V call is TRBV5-6, the J call TRBJ1-1, with a possible D match to TRBD1 (6 bases). Trimming removed 1 base at V and 0 bases at J, with 16 bases between. The CDR3 runs 17 residues. Germline V gene data show CDR1 as SGHDT and CDR2 as YYEEEE.

The rearrangement uses TRBV19 and TRBJ2-1; 12 nucleotides match TRBD2. V was pared by 6 bases and J by 4 bases, with 4 bases of the junction left unmatched. The CDR3 is 15 residues long. From germline, CDR1 is LNHDA and CDR2 SQIVND (reference sequence). The CDR3 loop is CASRTGTSGYNEQFF. The CDR3 DNA is TGTGCCAGTAGGACCGGGACTAGCGGGTACAATGAGCAGTTCTTC.

This rearrangement joins TRBV5-1 to TRBJ2-1; D might be TRBD2 (6 bases). The CDR3 extends over 15 amino acids. CDR1 is SGHRS and CDR2 is YFSETQ in the germline V gene. The V and J ends lost 4 bases and 5 bases respectively, with 16 bases between them. The CDR3 sequence is CASSPTGLDNNEQFF. The CDR3 nucleotides are TGCGCCAGCAGCCCGACGGGACTCGATAACAATGAGCAGTTCTTC.

V gene TRBV4-2 combines with J gene TRBJ2-1; 7 nucleotides line up with TRBD2. There are 13 residues in the CDR3. Germline V gene data show CDR1 as LGHNA and CDR2 as YNFKEQ. V trimming: 7 bases; J trimming: 8 bases; junction bases outside the gene matches: 8. DNA of the CDR3: TGTGCCAGCACTCCGGCGGGAGTGGATGAGCAGTTCTTC. Its protein is CASTPAGVDEQFF.

V usage is TRBV7-9 and J usage is TRBJ1-3; no reliable D call. The V end lost 5 bases, the J end lost 7 bases, and 6 bases lay between the germline ends. Germline V gives CDR1 SEHNR, CDR2 FQNEAQ (reference sequence). The CDR3 has 11 residues. The DNA of the CDR3 is TGTGCCAGCAGCCGCGGGAACACCATATATTTT. This gives the protein CASSRGNTIYF.

The chain employs TRBV5-1 and TRBJ1-3; no firm D call. Germline CDR1 reads SGHRS; CDR2 reads YFSETQ. The CDR3 spans 15 residues. V lost 0 bases to trimming and J lost 4 bases, with 11 bases between them. The CDR3 nucleotides read TGCGCCAGCAGCTTGGCCGGGGTGGCCGGAAACACCATATATTTT. Translating gives CASSLAGVAGNTIYF.

This clone came up a few times. The chain is built from TRBV12-3 or TRBV12-4 and TRBJ1-6; tentatively, D is TRBD1 (6 bases). Trimming took off 5 bases at V and 7 bases at J, with 9 bases between the two ends. The CDR3 is 13 residues long. In DNA form, the CDR3 reads TGTGCCAGCAGTCGGACAGCGAATTCACCCCTCCACTTT. This translates into CASSRTANSPLHF.

A remark on this clone: At one of its ends the junction is not consistent with the germline gene, which may arise from a read error. The V call is TRBV7-7, the J call TRBJ2-5; 7 bases are shared with TRBD2. From germline, CDR1 is SSHAT and CDR2 FNYEAQ (reference sequence). The length of the CDR3 is 15 residues. CDR3 nucleotides: TGTGCTAGCAGCTTCGGAGCGGGAAGGGAAGAGACCCAGTACTTC. Amino acid sequence: CASSFGAGREETQYF.

The V and J genes are TRBV5-6 and TRBJ1-6; 7 bases agree with TRBD1. Germline loops: CDR1 SGHDT, CDR2 YYEEEE. With V trimmed by 4 bases and J by 4 bases, 5 bases remained unmatched. The CDR3 loop spans 15 amino acids. The CDR3 loop reads CASSTGTVYNSPLHF. In DNA form, the CDR3 reads TGTGCCAGCAGCACCGGGACAGTTTATAATTCACCCCTCCACTTT.

This clone was observed at least ten times. This chain's CDR3 is CASRPLGQSSYNEQFF. CDR3 coding DNA: TGTGCCAGCAGACCACTTGGACAGAGCTCCTACAATGAGCAGTTCTTC. The chain recombines TRBV28 with TRBJ2-1, with a tentative D call TRBD1 (6 bases). V was cut by 6 bases and J by 0 bases, with 15 bases left in between. The CDR3 covers 16 residues. The V gene's germline CDR1 is MDHEN and CDR2 SYDVKM.

The chain links TRBV7-2 to TRBJ1-2; 7 bases map to TRBD1. CDR1 is SGHTA, CDR2 FQGNSA, per germline. The CDR3 runs to 15 residues. The trim removed 5 bases at V and 4 bases at J, leaving 10 bases unmatched. In DNA, the CDR3 is TGTGCCAGCAGCGTATACAGGGGCGCTAGCTATGGCTACACCTTC. This translates into CASSVYRGASYGYTF.

V usage is TRBV4-1 and J usage is TRBJ1-2; 9 nucleotides agree with TRBD1. Losses at the gene ends were 0 bases for V and 5 bases for J; bases not matched to a gene: 4. This CDR3 is built from 15 residues. From germline, CDR1 is MGHRA and CDR2 YSYEKL. As DNA, the CDR3 is TGCGCCAGCAGCCAAGATCGGGACAGGGCTTATGGCTACACCTTC. It codes for CASSQDRDRAYGYTF.

This clone turned up a few times. The chain carries TRBV5-6 and TRBJ1-2; TRBD1 is a possible D gene (6 bases). CDR1 SGHDT and CDR2 YYEEEE come from the germline V gene. The CDR3 consists of 11 residues. The ends were cut back, 1 base at V and 13 bases at J, with 11 bases in the middle. CDR3 region: CASSLWTVTTF. The CDR3 DNA sequence: TGTGCCAGCAGCTTGTGGACAGTAACCACCTTC.